The clone carrying this T cell receptor beta chain has only one observation. This sample is drawn from a study of technical replicates of blood from several donors. The assay was immunoSEQ multiplex PCR, and TCRdb's table has in-frame clones only and misses some. The sample consists of around 83,000 clones, around 94% of them appearing once. This TCR came from a human donor in good health. Sequencing was performed on T cells isolated from PBMCs.

The CDR3 region has the DNA TGTGCCAGCAGTTCCACGGGGGGCTCCTACGAGCAGTACTTC. Protein product: CASSSTGGSYEQYF. The V call is TRBV27, the J call TRBJ2-7; 7 bases agree with TRBD2. Germline lookup yields CDR1 MNHEY and CDR2 SMNVEV (reference sequence). V was pared by 4 bases and J by 0 bases, with 3 bases of the junction left unmatched. The CDR3 runs 14 residues.